The 17 T cell receptor beta chains below all came from one sample that was sequenced in a study of T-cell reconstitution after alpha-beta-depleted transplantation in children. Using unique molecular identifiers, the investigators prepared the TCRbeta library. TCRdb passed the PCR reads through MiXCR, listing each CDR3 protein once. Of around 480,000 distinct CDR3 sequences listed, 32% are singletons. This specimen consisted of PBMCs from the stem cell graft donor, obtained from the stem cell graft. The receptors come from a human donor who donated a stem cell graft to a child with aplastic anemia.

The J gene is TRBJ1-1, the V gene TRBV9; 7 bases are shared with TRBD1. V gave up 5 bases and J gave up 0 bases; unmatched junction bases: 13. The CDR3 runs to 17 residues. Per the germline V gene, CDR1 is SGDLS and CDR2 is YYNGEE. The CDR3 reads CASSGNQLGGLNTEAFF. CDR3 nucleotide sequence: TGTGCCAGCAGTGGAAACCAGCTAGGGGGCCTGAACACTGAAGCTTTCTTT.

The rearrangement uses TRBV19 and TRBJ1-5; unclear D gene. Trimming cost V 6 bases and J 0 bases, with 15 bases left between them. This CDR3 is built from 16 residues. Germline CDR1 LNHDA, CDR2 SQIVND (reference sequence). CDR3 sequence reads: CASSRPSETSNQPQHF. In DNA form, the CDR3 reads TGTGCCAGTAGCCGCCCGAGCGAAACTAGCAATCAGCCCCAGCATTTT.

The genes are TRBV11-2 and TRBJ2-1; D is unclear. The germline V gene has CDR1 SGHAT and CDR2 FQNNGV. The V end was cut by 1 base, the J end by 2 bases, with 9 bases between. The CDR3 is made up of 15 amino acids. CDR3 nucleotides: TGTGCCAGCAGCTTAGTAGGTGTTACCTACAATGAGCAGTTCTTC. Amino acids: CASSLVGVTYNEQFF.

In its sample, this clonotype was seen a few times. This chain links TRBV27 with TRBJ2-1; 9 bases align to TRBD1. J was trimmed by 5 bases and V by 3 bases; bases with no gene match: 5. CDR3 length equals 15 residues. Looked up from germline, CDR1 is MNHEY and CDR2 is SMNVEV (reference sequence). The CDR3 protein is CASSFTGQGHNEQFF. For the CDR3, the DNA is TGTGCCAGCAGTTTCACGGGACAGGGCCACAATGAGCAGTTCTTC.

This chain uses TRBV7-9 with TRBJ2-6; D is perhaps TRBD2 (5 bases). Trimming shortened V by 0 bases and J by 4 bases, and 13 bases separated the two germline ends. CDR1 is SEHNR and CDR2 is FQNEAQ in the germline V gene (reference sequence). The CDR3 runs to 17 residues. The DNA for the CDR3 is TGTGCCAGCAGCTTAGCTGGGAGCGCCTCGGGGGCCAACGTCCTGACTTTC. This gives the protein CASSLAGSASGANVLTF. Together with reference TRBV7-9 and TRBJ2-6, the CDR3 gives the full variable domain: DTGVSQNPRHKITKRGQNVTFRCDPISEHNRLYWYRQTLGQGPEFLTYFQNEAQLEKSRLLSDRFSAERPKGSFSTLEIQRTEQGDSAMYLCASSLAGSASGANVLTFGAGSRLTVL.

The V and J genes are TRBV6-1 and TRBJ1-5; maybe TRBD1 (5 bases). The CDR3 is 16 residues long. Per germline, CDR1 MNHNS and CDR2 SASEGT. The ends were cut back, 7 bases at V and 5 bases at J, with 21 bases in the middle. The CDR3, as DNA: TGTGCCAGCATCAGGGCTGGGCAGGCTCATCATCAGCCCCAGCATTTT. This gives the protein CASIRAGQAHHQPQHF.

The chain couples TRBV19 to TRBJ1-1; 8 bases are shared with TRBD1. CDR1 and CDR2 (germline): LNHDA, SQIVND (reference sequence). The length of the CDR3 is 14 residues. V lost 7 bases and J lost 0; bases outside the gene matches: 4. DNA for the CDR3: TGTGCCAGTACCCCGGGACAGGTGAACACTGAAGCTTTCTTT. Amino acids: CASTPGQVNTEAFF.

The genes are TRBV7-9 and TRBJ1-4, with D unclear. V dropped 5 bases and J dropped 0 bases, with 10 bases sitting between them. Germline lookup yields CDR1 SEHNR and CDR2 FQNEAQ (reference sequence). This CDR3 region has 15 residues. CDR3 loop: CASSPRVATNEKLFF. In nucleotides, the CDR3 is TGTGCCAGCAGCCCTAGGGTGGCAACTAATGAAAAACTGTTTTTT.

This clonotype showed up just a few times. The V and J genes are TRBV4-1 and TRBJ2-3; TRBD2 matches at 11 bases. Per germline, CDR1 MGHRA and CDR2 YSYEKL. V was clipped by 6 bases and J by 4 bases; unmatched bases: 6. This CDR3 has 15 amino acids. CDR3: CASSQTSGRPDTQYF. CDR3 bases: TGCGCCAGCAGTCAAACTAGCGGGAGACCAGATACGCAGTATTTT.

This clonotype occurred a few times. J is TRBJ2-7 and V is TRBV6-2 or TRBV6-3; no clear D gene. Trimming cost V 0 bases and J 3 bases, with 9 bases left between them. This CDR3 contains 14 residues. Germline CDR1 is MNHEY and CDR2 is SVGEGT. The DNA for the CDR3 is TGTGCCAGCAGTTACTCGTCTGGAATCTACGAGCAGTACGTC. It encodes CASSYSSGIYEQYV.

The chain recombines TRBV7-9 with TRBJ2-1; 10 nucleotides align to TRBD2. There are 14 residues in the CDR3. CDR1 and CDR2 (germline): SEHNR, FQNEAQ (reference sequence). V was clipped by 6 bases and J by 5 bases; unmatched bases: 4. DNA for the CDR3: TGTGCCAGCAGATCTAGCGGGAGCGACAATGAGCAGTTCTTC. Protein: CASRSSGSDNEQFF.

The chain links TRBV4-3 to TRBJ2-2, with D possibly matching TRBD1 (5 bases). Germline V gene sequence: CDR1 LGHNA, CDR2 YSLEER. V was shortened by 0 bases and J by 2 bases, with 13 bases between the two germline ends. There are 17 residues in the CDR3. The CDR3 DNA is TGCGCCAGCAGCCAAGAGCGGTCAGGGATAAACACCGGGGAGCTGTTTTTT. Protein: CASSQERSGINTGELFF.

This clonotype occurred a few times. The chain carries TRBV12-3 or TRBV12-4 and TRBJ1-6, with TRBD1 as a possible D gene (5 bases). The CDR3 totals 14 residues. Between the trimmed V and J ends, which lost 6 bases and 6 bases, there was a span of 12 bases. This CDR3 reads CASRIGTFNSPLHF. The CDR3 DNA reads as TGTGCCAGCAGGATCGGGACTTTTAATTCACCCCTCCACTTT.

The rearrangement uses TRBV27 and TRBJ1-1; no clear D gene. Per the germline V gene, CDR1 is MNHEY and CDR2 is SMNVEV (reference sequence). The CDR3 runs 13 residues. V was shortened by 5 bases and J by 8 bases, with 15 bases between the two germline ends. The CDR3 DNA sequence: TGTGCCAGCAGTCCGCGGCGGGCAGACGAAGCTTTCTTT. This sequence encodes CASSPRRADEAFF.

The rearrangement joins TRBV20-1 to TRBJ1-6, with a tentative D call TRBD1 (5 bases). V lost 6 bases and J lost 7, with 22 bases in between. Germline lookup yields CDR1 DFQATT and CDR2 SNEGSKA (reference sequence). CDR3 length: 16 residues. The CDR3 coding sequence is TGCAGTGCATACAGGACACGTTTGGGCTACAATTCACCCCTCCACTTT. Protein: CSAYRTRLGYNSPLHF.

This rearrangement joins TRBV30 to TRBJ2-7, with 8 bases identical to TRBD2. The germline V gene encodes CDR1 GTSNPN and CDR2 SVGIG (reference sequence). Unmatched junction bases numbered 5, after V lost 4 bases and J lost 3 bases. The length of the CDR3 is 13 residues. This CDR3 is CAWTAAGGYEQYF. CDR3 in DNA: TGTGCCTGGACCGCGGCGGGGGGCTACGAGCAGTACTTC.

This clonotype showed up just a few times. The chain joins TRBV10-1 to TRBJ2-3; D ambiguous. Germline CDR1 reads WNHNN; CDR2 reads SYGVQD (reference sequence). This CDR3 is built from 13 residues. V gave up 3 bases and J gave up 0 bases, with 4 bases separating them. CDR3 loop: CASSEDSTDTQYF. CDR3 DNA: TGCGCCAGCAGTGAAGACAGCACAGATACGCAGTATTTT.